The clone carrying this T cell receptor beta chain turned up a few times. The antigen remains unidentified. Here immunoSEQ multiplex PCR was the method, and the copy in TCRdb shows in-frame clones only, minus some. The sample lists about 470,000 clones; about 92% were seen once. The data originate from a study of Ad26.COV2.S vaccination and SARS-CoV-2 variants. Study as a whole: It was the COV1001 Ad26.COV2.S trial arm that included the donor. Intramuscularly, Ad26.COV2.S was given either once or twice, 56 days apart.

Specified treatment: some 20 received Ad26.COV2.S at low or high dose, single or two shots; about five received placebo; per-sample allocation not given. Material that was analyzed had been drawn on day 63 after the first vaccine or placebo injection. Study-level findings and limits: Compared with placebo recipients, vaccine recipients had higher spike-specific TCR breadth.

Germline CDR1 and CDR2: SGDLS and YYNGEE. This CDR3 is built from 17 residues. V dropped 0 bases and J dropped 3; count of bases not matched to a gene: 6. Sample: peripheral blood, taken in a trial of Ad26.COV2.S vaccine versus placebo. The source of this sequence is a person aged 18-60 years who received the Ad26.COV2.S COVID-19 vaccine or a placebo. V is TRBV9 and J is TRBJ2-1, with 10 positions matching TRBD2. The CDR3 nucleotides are TGTGCCAGCAGCGTAGGGGGTAGCGGGAGGTTCTACAATGAGCAGTTCTTC. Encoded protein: CASSVGGSGRFYNEQFF.